This T cell receptor beta chain was captured by sequencing in a study of cytomegalovirus exposure and HLA in healthy donors. Study context: Unique TCRs numbering around 80 million, obtained from HLA-typed donors, made up an early data release. Findings of the study overall: Researchers catalogued 160 or so TCR beta chains as cytomegalovirus-associated.

Details on this clone: Its antigen remains unidentified.

All the people who gave samples were healthy bone marrow donors. The PCR had 60 Vbeta and 13 Jbeta primers. Libraries were prepared by immunoSEQ multiplex PCR; TCRdb keeps only in-frame clonotypes and omits some of them. This table has about 99,000 clones, about 9.5% appearing once. CDR3 size: 15 residues. With 2 bases clipped from V and 6 bases from J, the junction kept 5 bases outside the gene matches. Germline V gene lookup returns CDR1 SEHNR and CDR2 FQNEAQ (reference sequence). This chain uses TRBV7-9 with TRBJ2-3; TRBD2 aligns across 10 bases. The sample consisted of PBMCs. This TCR was recovered from a man aged 35 to 55 in good health and CMV-seropositive. CDR3 residues: CASSLLAGDGDTQYF. DNA for the CDR3: TGTGCCAGCAGCTTACTAGCGGGAGACGGGGATACGCAGTATTTT. Variable domain in full (rest from reference TRBV7-9 and TRBJ2-3): DTGVSQNPRHKITKRGQNVTFRCDPISEHNRLYWYRQTLGQGPEFLTYFQNEAQLEKSRLLSDRFSAERPKGSFSTLEIQRTEQGDSAMYLCASSLLAGDGDTQYFGPGTRLTVL.